This T cell receptor (beta chain) was documented in a study of blood T cell repertoires in COVID-19. The overall study: Material from acute and convalescent COVID-19 was sourced from the United States, Italy and Spain. The cDNA or gDNA used as material had been derived from T cells, B-cell-depleted T cells, or PBMCs.

After removal of 6 bases from V and 5 bases from J, the junction contained 6 bases not matched to a gene. Germline CDR1 is LNHDA and CDR2 is SQIVND (reference sequence). The CDR3 totals 14 residues. Under the authors' procedure: Cell counts per sample came from amplifying reference gene primers. Only in-frame clones appear in the TCRdb table, and some are missing; sequencing was by immunoSEQ multiplex PCR. V, J and clone size were drawn from that table, and D and trimming were deduced from the DNA. Among around 260,000 clones listed, 90% were seen once. The chain has TRBV19 and TRBJ1-5, with 8 bases aligning to TRBD1. The receptor comes from a woman between 25 and 40 years old who had recovered from COVID-19. The specimen was PBMCs or T cells enriched from blood (not recorded which). Here the CDR3 DNA reads TGTGCCAGTAGCCCTCAGGGGGCGTATCAGCCCCAGCATTTT. Amino acids: CASSPQGAYQPQHF.